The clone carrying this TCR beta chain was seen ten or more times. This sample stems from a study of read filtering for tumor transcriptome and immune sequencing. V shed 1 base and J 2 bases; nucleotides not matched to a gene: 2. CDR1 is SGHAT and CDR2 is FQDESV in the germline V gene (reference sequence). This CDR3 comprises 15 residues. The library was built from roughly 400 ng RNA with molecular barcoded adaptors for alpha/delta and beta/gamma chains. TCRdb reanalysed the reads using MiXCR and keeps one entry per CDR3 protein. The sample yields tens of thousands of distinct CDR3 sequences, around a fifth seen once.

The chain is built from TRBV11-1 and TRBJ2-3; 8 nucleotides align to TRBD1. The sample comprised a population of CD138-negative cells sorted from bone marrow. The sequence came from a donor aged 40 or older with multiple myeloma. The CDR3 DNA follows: TGTGCCAGCAGCTTAGAGGGACAGGCCACAGATACGCAGTATTTT. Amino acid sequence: CASSLEGQATDTQYF.